This T cell receptor (beta chain) was identified during a study of cytomegalovirus exposure and HLA in healthy donors. Overall study context: Inside one of the first data releases sat 85 million or so unique TCRs taken from HLA-typed donors.

About this clone: The antigen is undetermined.

The CDR3 has 15 amino acids. The germline gives CDR1 SGHRS, CDR2 YFSETQ. Trimming cost V 0 bases and J 3 bases, with 12 bases left between them. PCR used 60 Vbeta primers and 13 Jbeta primers. Assay used: immunoSEQ multiplex PCR; TCRdb lists only in-frame clones, some missing. The sample shows around 150,000 clones, about two thirds of them seen only once. Study findings and constraints: Later examination showed HLA-associated TCR beta chains had greater clonal expansion than equally common others.

Sequences were obtained from PBMCs. V gene TRBV5-1 combines with J gene TRBJ1-1; D call uncertain. The TCR was taken from a man aged 55-75 years in good health and CMV-seronegative. CDR3 in DNA: TGCGCCAGCAGCTTGGAGCTCAGGTTGGACACTGAAGCTTTCTTT. It codes for CASSLELRLDTEAFF.